Reported below is one T cell receptor (beta chain). Its antigen is unknown. These data originate in a study of blood T cells in healthy people across ages. About the research overall: Template switching caught about one barcoded beta molecule for each two T cells.

Around 9 milliliters of peripheral blood were drawn from each donor into EDTA-treated tubes. A J-beta primer mix and a sample-barcoded 5' primer were used in a second PCR of about 7 to 12 cycles. TCRdb fed the 5' RACE reads into MiXCR, producing one record per CDR3 protein. The sample consists of roughly 640,000 distinct CDR3 sequences, approximately 30% of them appearing once. Germline V CDR1 and CDR2: PRHDT, FYEKMQ (reference sequence). The CDR3 is 15 amino acids. V dropped 5 bases and J dropped 5 bases, with 18 bases sitting between them. Study results and caveats: Whereas aged donors had fewer naive CD4+ cells, long-lived donors had more of them and higher diversity.

The rearrangement uses TRBV13 and TRBJ2-5; weak D call: TRBD2 (7 bases). The receptor was derived from a woman older than 75 in good health. Sequencing was carried out using blood. DNA of the CDR3: TGTGCCAGCAGCGGGCCCCGGGGGGCGGTGGAGACCCAGTACTTC. It codes for CASSGPRGAVETQYF.